The 3 T cell receptor beta chains in this list originate from one sample, sequenced in a study of early T cells in non-severe SARS-CoV-2 infection (dated by TCRdb to the early 2020s). To prepare the library, 5' RACE was applied. TCRdb names NextSeq 500 as the instrument used. TCRdb cleaned the public reads at Q25 with fastp, built clones with MiXCR and kept in-frame beta chains. Rows are combined by CDR3 protein, so each entry shows the most common genes and DNA. The sample includes 53,000 or so distinct CDR3 sequences, with 7.7% observed a single time. 5.8% of the sample belongs to the ten largest clones. The source material was whole blood. These receptors were taken from an adult who was a healthcare worker with PCR-confirmed SARS-CoV-2 infection or an uninfected control (not recorded which).

This clonotype was found a few times. This rearrangement joins TRBV7-6 to TRBJ2-1; 10 nucleotides align to TRBD2. CDR1 is SGHVS and CDR2 is FNYEAQ in the germline V gene. V lost 5 bases, J lost 7 bases, and 8 bases stayed unmatched. The CDR3 loop spans 15 amino acids. CDR3 protein: CASSPKLAGNNEQFF. Here the CDR3 DNA reads TGTGCCAGCAGCCCAAAACTAGCGGGGAATAATGAGCAGTTCTTC.

This clonotype was detected ten times or more. One junction end disagrees with the germline gene, perhaps due to a read error. The chain carries TRBV3-1 and TRBJ2-7; D possibly corresponds to TRBD1 (5 bases). Germline V lookup: CDR1 LGHDT, CDR2 YNNKEL (reference sequence). The CDR3 is made up of 12 amino acids. CDR3 sequence reads: CASSQDSYEQYF. The CDR3 nucleotides read TGTGCCAGCAGTCAAGACAGTTACGAGCAGTACTTC.

This clonotype was detected many times. This chain joins TRBV12-3 or TRBV12-4 and TRBJ2-1; tentatively, D is TRBD2 (5 bases). V lost 6 bases, J lost 1 base, and 13 bases lay in between. CDR3 size: 15 residues. CDR3 DNA: TGTGCCAGCAGCTTCGGAGGTCTATCCTACAATGAGCAGTTCTTC. This gives the protein CASSFGGLSYNEQFF.